What follows are 10 T cell receptor beta chains derived from one specimen sequenced in a study of T cells in Graves' hyperthyroidism and ophthalmopathy. The CDR3 regions of TCR beta were amplified from RNA transcripts. Using the HTBI primer set, a first-round RT-PCR was run on the TCR CDR3. TCRdb independently ran MiXCR on the multiplex PCR reads; one entry per CDR3 protein. The table lists 500,000 to 800,000 distinct CDR3 sequences, over 40% of them singletons. Sequencing was performed on peripheral blood or thyroid tissue (not recorded which). These receptors were collected from an adult man with Graves' disease, either hyperthyroidism or ophthalmopathy (not recorded which).

The chain couples TRBV10-2 to TRBJ2-3, with D possibly TRBD2 on 6 matching bases. CDR1 WSHSY and CDR2 SAAADI come from the germline V gene. V lost 5 bases and J 6 bases, leaving 9 bases between the germline ends. This CDR3 is 12 amino acids long. CDR3 nucleotides: TGCGCCAGCAGTTGGGGGAGGGATACGCAGTATTTT. Protein sequence: CASSWGRDTQYF.

Many counts were recorded for this clonotype. The gene calls are TRBV24-1 and TRBJ1-5, with 8 bases aligning to TRBD1. Germline V gene data show CDR1 as KGHDR and CDR2 as SFDVKD. Losses at the gene ends were 5 bases for V and 0 bases for J; bases not matched to a gene: 11. The CDR3 has 18 residues. CDR3 loop: CATSASSGQDFSNQPQHF. The CDR3 region has the DNA TGTGCCACCAGTGCCTCCTCGGGACAGGACTTTAGCAATCAGCCCCAGCATTTT.

This clonotype showed up just once. The chain combines TRBV7-2 with TRBJ2-7, with D possibly TRBD2 on 6 matching bases. From germline, CDR1 is SGHTA and CDR2 FQGNSA. V dropped 7 bases and J dropped 1 base, with 14 bases sitting between them. The CDR3 extends over 14 amino acids. CDR3 sequence reads: CASTIDGGSYEQYF. The CDR3 DNA is TGTGCCAGCACCATTGACGGGGGATCCTACGAGCAGTACTTC.

This clonotype showed up many times. This chain connects TRBV2 to TRBJ1-2; 8 bases match TRBD1. The CDR3 length is 14 residues. Germline V gives CDR1 SNHLY, CDR2 FYNNEI. V shed 4 bases, J shed 5 bases, and the junction held 6 bases outside the gene matches. DNA of the CDR3: TGTGCCAGCAGTGCTCGGACAGGGACTTATGGCTACACCTTC. It translates to CASSARTGTYGYTF.

The chain employs TRBV10-3 and TRBJ1-6; no firm D call. V was cut by 1 base and J by 7 bases, with 8 bases left in between. CDR3 length equals 14 residues. Germline V gene lookup returns CDR1 ENHRY and CDR2 SYGVKD. CDR3 sequence: CAISEYSGNSPLHF. For the CDR3, the DNA is TGTGCCATCAGTGAGTACAGTGGGAATTCACCCCTCCACTTT.

The chain carries TRBV2 and TRBJ2-7; possibly TRBD2 for D (6 bases). Per the germline V gene, CDR1 is SNHLY and CDR2 is FYNNEI. Trimming stripped 6 bases from V and 7 bases from J, with 19 bases between. The CDR3 totals 14 residues. CDR3 residues: CASSSTGTFTEQYF. In DNA, the CDR3 is TGTGCCAGCAGCTCGACCGGGACTTTCACGGAGCAGTACTTC. The variable domain in full, completed from reference TRBV2 and TRBJ2-7, reads EPEVTQTPSHQVTQMGQEVILRCVPISNHLYFYWYRQILGQKVEFLVSFYNNEISEKSEIFDDQFSVERPDGSNFTLKIRSTKLEDSAMYFCASSSTGTFTEQYFGPGTRLTVT.

This clonotype was detected only a few times. The genes are TRBV5-1 and TRBJ2-7; possible D gene TRBD1, 6 bases. Germline values: CDR1 SGHRS, CDR2 YFSETQ. The ends were cut back, 2 bases at V and 4 bases at J, with 13 bases in the middle. This CDR3 has 14 residues. The DNA of the CDR3 is TGCGCCAGCAGCTTACAGGGACCGGGGTACGAGCAGTACTTC. It encodes CASSLQGPGYEQYF. Looking up the rest from reference TRBV5-1 and TRBJ2-7 gives the full variable domain: KAGVTQTPRYLIKTRGQQVTLSCSPISGHRSVSWYQQTPGQGLQFLFEYFSETQRNKGNFPGRFSGRQFSNSRSEMNVSTLELGDSALYLCASSLQGPGYEQYFGPGTRLTVT.

This clonotype was detected a few times. The genes are TRBV5-1 and TRBJ2-7; TRBD1 agrees at 12 bases. V lost 0 bases and J lost 5; bases outside the gene matches: 3. Germline CDR1 SGHRS, CDR2 YFSETQ. CDR3 size: 15 residues. The CDR3 nucleotides read TGCGCCAGCAGCTTGGAGGGACAGGGGGCTAACGAGCAGTACTTC. Protein: CASSLEGQGANEQYF.

The V call is TRBV29-1, the J call TRBJ1-2, with 9 bases matching TRBD1. Germline V gene lookup returns CDR1 SQVTM and CDR2 ANQGSEA. CDR3 size: 15 residues. V was pared by 3 bases and J by 0 bases, with 5 bases of the junction left unmatched. In DNA form, the CDR3 reads TGCAGCGTTGACACGGGGGACAGGGCTAACTATGGCTACACCTTC. This gives the protein CSVDTGDRANYGYTF. Looking up the rest from reference TRBV29-1 and TRBJ1-2 gives the full variable domain: SAVISQKPSRDICQRGTSLTIQCQVDSQVTMMFWYRQQPGQSLTLIATANQGSEATYESGFVIDKFPISRPNLTFSTLTVSNMSPEDSSIYLCSVDTGDRANYGYTFGSGTRLTVV.

For this clonotype: A much larger clone is a single base away; this may be a read error. Without the conserved terminal phenylalanine or tryptophan, this CDR3 likely stems from a read error. The gene calls are TRBV7-6 and TRBJ2-5; D may correspond to TRBD1 or TRBD2 (6 bases each). Trimming removed 5 bases from V and 3 bases from J, with 16 bases in between. Germline V lookup: CDR1 SGHVS, CDR2 FNYEAQ. CDR3 length equals 15 residues. This CDR3 is CASSASLGGKETQYL. Written as DNA, the CDR3 is TGTGCCAGCAGCGCCAGCCTGGGGGGCAAAGAGACCCAGTACTTA.